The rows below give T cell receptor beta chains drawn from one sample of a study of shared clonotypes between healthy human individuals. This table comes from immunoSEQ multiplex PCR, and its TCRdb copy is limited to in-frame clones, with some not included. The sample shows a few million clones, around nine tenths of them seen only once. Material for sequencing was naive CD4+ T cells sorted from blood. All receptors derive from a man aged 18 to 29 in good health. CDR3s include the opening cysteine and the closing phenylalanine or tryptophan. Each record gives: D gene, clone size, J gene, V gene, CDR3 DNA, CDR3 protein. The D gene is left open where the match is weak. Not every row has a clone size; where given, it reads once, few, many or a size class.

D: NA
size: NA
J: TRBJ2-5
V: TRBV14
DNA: TGTGCCAGCAGCCACAGGGAGACCCAGTACTTC
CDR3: CASSHRETQYF

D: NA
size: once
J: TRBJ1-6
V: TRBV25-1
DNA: TGTGCCAGCAGCCCGGGTGGGGGCACACCCCTCCACTTT
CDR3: CASSPGGGTPLHF

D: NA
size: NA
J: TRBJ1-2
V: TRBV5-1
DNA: TGCGCCAGCAGCTCGGGGCCCGGGAACCACTATGGCTACACCTTC
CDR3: CASSSGPGNHYGYTF

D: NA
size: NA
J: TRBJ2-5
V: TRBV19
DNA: TGTGCCAGCGACGTGATGGGGAGAGAGACCCAGTACTTC
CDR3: CASDVMGRETQYF

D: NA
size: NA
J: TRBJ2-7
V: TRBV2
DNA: TGTGCTAGTCGGGGACCGTTCAACTACGAGCAGTACTTC
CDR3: CASRGPFNYEQYF

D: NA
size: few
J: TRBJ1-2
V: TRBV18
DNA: TGTGCCAGCTCACACGCCGACAGCAGCTATGGCTACACCTTC
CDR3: CASSHADSSYGYTF

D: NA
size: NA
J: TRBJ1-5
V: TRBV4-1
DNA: TGCGCCAGCAGCCAAAACCGAGGGGCTTCCCGGGGCAATCAGCCCCAGCATTTT
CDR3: CASSQNRGASRGNQPQHF

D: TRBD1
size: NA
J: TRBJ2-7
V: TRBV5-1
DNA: TGCGCCAGCAGCTCTACGACAGGGGGCTACGAGCAGTACTTC
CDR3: CASSSTTGGYEQYF

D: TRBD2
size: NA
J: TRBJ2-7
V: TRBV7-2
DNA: TGTGCCAGCAGCTTATCTAGCGGTGGTGGGATAATAAGCTCCTACGAGCAGTACTTC
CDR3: CASSLSSGGGIISSYEQYF

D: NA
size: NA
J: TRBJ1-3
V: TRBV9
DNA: TGTGCCAGCAGCGCATTGGACAGTAACTCTGGAAACACCATATATTTT
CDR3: CASSALDSNSGNTIYF

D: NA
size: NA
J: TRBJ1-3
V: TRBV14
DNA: TGTGCCAGCAGCCAAGAGACAACCCCTGGAAACACCATATATTTT
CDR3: CASSQETTPGNTIYF

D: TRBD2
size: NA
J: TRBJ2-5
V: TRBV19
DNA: TGTGCCAGTAGTATGGGGCTAGCGGGAGTAGAGACCCAGTACTTC
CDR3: CASSMGLAGVETQYF

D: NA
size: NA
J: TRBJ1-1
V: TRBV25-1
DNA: TGTGCCAGCAAGCCTTTCCGGAACACTGAAGCTTTCTTT
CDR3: CASKPFRNTEAFF

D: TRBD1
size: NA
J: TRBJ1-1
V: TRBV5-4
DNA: TGTGCCAGCAGCTTGGAGCAGACAGGGTTTGGAACTGAAGCTTTCTTT
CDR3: CASSLEQTGFGTEAFF

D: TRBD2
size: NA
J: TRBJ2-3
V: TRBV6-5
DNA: TGTGCCAGCAGTCGGGGGGGCCGTACAGATACGCAGTATTTT
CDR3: CASSRGGRTDTQYF

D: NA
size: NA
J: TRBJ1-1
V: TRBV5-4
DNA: TGTGCCAGCAGCTCGAAACAGGGATCGAACACTGAAGCTTTCTTT
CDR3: CASSSKQGSNTEAFF